This T cell receptor beta chain was identified during a study of CD8 T cells in Susac syndrome. After extraction with the RNeasy kit, roughly 0.5 to 1 ug of the RNA was reverse transcribed using random hexamers. TCRdb re-called the immunoSEQ multiplex PCR reads through MiXCR, storing one row per CDR3 protein. The sample contains more than 150,000 distinct CDR3 sequences, around 94% of which appear only once. With 4 bases removed from V and 2 bases from J, the gap between germline ends came to 14 bases. Germline CDR1 GTSNPN, CDR2 SVGIG (reference sequence). The CDR3 extends over 14 amino acids. The sequencing input was CD4+ T cells from PBMCs. The V gene is TRBV30, the J gene TRBJ2-5; the D gene is possibly TRBD2 (5 bases). The receptor's source is a human donor in good health. The CDR3 DNA sequence: TGTGCCTGGAATACCCTCGGCGGGCAAGAGACCCAGTACTTC. As protein: CAWNTLGGQETQYF.